This T cell receptor beta chain was identified during a study of CD8 T cells in ankylosing spondylitis. This clonotype was found many times. The antigen is unknown. Whole-study results and caveats: Clones tied to disease were said to be significantly enriched in matched ankylosing spondylitis synovial fluid. Disease-associated clonotypes exhibited CD8+ identity and were relatively infrequent in peripheral blood. In reactive arthritis synovial fluid and blood, some motif variants had been reported before.

For TCR beta, libraries came from quantitative 5'-RACE with molecular barcodes. MiXCR, applied by TCRdb to the 5' RACE reads, yields one record per CDR3 protein. This table has more than 95,000 distinct CDR3 sequences, about 8% appearing once. Source material: blood, either unsorted or a sorted T cell fraction (not recorded which). This TCR was recovered from a male donor with ankylosing spondylitis or in good health (not recorded which).

The CDR3, as DNA: TGTGCCAGCAGTTTAGAGGGCAGAAACACCATATATTTT. It encodes CASSLEGRNTIYF. This chain connects TRBV12-3 or TRBV12-4 to TRBJ1-3, with no clear D. This CDR3 contains 13 residues. V shed 1 base and J shed 5 bases, with 6 bases lying between them.